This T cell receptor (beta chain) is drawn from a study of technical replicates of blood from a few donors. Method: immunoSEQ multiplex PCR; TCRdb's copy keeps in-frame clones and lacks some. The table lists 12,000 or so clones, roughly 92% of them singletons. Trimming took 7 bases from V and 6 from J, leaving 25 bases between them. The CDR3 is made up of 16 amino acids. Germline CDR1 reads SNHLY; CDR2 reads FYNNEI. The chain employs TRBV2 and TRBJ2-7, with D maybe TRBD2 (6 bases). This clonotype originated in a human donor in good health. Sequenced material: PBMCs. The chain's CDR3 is CASNSPGASRSGEQYF. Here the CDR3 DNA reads TGTGCCAGCAACTCCCCGGGAGCTAGCCGATCGGGCGAGCAGTACTTC. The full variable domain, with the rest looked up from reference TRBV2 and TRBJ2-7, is EPEVTQTPSHQVTQMGQEVILRCVPISNHLYFYWYRQILGQKVEFLVSFYNNEISEKSEIFDDQFSVERPDGSNFTLKIRSTKLEDSAMYFCASNSPGASRSGEQYFGPGTRLTVT.